Reported below is one TCR beta chain. Study processing details: Researchers report that nucleated cell counts were estimated from reference gene primer amplification. Clones were read by immunoSEQ multiplex PCR, and TCRdb kept only the in-frame ones, dropping some. From that table come the V and J calls and clone size; the DNA was used to work out D and trimming. This sample carries some 390,000 clones, about 89% of them seen once, and the ten largest clones take 2% to 2.5%. The Seattle patients, enrolled during active infection, were followed longitudinally. The data belong to a study of blood T cell repertoires in COVID-19. The ends lost 2 bases at V and 8 bases at J; junction bases unmatched: 8. The CDR3 contains 17 residues. Germline V gene data show CDR1 as SGHVS and CDR2 as FNYEAQ.

Sequenced: peripheral blood. The chain recombines TRBV7-6 with TRBJ1-6; 11 bases are a match to TRBD1. This TCR derives from a woman aged 60-70 years with COVID-19, enrolled during active disease. The CDR3 bases are TGTGCCAGCAGCTTACAATCCGGGACAGGGGGAGATTCACCCCTCCACTTT. Translation gives CASSLQSGTGGDSPLHF.